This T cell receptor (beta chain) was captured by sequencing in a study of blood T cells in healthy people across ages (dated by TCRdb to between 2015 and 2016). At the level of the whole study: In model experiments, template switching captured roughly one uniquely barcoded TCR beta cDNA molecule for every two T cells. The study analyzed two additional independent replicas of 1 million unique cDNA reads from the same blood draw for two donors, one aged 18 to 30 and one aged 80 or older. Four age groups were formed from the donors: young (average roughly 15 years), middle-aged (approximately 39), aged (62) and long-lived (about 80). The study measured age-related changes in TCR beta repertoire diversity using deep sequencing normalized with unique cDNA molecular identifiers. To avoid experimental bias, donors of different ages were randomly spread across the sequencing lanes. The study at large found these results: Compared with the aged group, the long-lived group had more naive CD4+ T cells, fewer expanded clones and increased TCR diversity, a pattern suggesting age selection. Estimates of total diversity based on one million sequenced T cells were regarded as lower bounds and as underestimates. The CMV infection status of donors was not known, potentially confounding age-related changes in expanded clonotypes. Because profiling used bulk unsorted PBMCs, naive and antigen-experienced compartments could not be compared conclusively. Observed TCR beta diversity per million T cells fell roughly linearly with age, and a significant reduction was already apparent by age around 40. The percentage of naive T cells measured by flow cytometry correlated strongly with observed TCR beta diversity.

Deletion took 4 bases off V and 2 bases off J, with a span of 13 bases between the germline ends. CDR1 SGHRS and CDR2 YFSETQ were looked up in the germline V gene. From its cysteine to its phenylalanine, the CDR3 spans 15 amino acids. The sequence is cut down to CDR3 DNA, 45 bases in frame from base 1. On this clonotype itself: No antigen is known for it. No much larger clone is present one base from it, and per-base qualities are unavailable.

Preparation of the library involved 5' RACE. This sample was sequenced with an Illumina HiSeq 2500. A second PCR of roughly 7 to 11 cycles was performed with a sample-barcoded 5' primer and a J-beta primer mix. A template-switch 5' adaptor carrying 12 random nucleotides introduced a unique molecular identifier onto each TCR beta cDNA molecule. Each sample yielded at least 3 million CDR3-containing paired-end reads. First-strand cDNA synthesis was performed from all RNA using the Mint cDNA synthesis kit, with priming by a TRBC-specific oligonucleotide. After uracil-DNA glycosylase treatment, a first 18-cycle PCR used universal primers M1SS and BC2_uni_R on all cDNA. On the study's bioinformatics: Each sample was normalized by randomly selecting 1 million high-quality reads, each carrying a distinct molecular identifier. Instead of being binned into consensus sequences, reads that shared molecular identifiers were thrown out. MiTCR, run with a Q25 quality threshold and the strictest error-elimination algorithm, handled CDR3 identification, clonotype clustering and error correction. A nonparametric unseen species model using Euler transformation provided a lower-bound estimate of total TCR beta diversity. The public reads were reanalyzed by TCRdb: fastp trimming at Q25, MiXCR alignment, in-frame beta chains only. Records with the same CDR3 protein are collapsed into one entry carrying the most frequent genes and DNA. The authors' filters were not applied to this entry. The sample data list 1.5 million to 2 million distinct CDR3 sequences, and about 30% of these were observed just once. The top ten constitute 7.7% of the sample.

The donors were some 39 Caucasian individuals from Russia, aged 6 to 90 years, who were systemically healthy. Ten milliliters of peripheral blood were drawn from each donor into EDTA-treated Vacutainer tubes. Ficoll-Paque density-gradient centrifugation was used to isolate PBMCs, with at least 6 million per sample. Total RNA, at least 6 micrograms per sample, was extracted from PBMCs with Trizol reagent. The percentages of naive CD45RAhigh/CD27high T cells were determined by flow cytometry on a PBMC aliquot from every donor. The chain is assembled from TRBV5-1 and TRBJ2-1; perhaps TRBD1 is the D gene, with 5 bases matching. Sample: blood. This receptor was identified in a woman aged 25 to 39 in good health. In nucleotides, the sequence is TGCGCCAGCAGCCCCTGGTCAGGGACCTACAATGAGCAGTTCTTC. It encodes CASSPWSGTYNEQFF.